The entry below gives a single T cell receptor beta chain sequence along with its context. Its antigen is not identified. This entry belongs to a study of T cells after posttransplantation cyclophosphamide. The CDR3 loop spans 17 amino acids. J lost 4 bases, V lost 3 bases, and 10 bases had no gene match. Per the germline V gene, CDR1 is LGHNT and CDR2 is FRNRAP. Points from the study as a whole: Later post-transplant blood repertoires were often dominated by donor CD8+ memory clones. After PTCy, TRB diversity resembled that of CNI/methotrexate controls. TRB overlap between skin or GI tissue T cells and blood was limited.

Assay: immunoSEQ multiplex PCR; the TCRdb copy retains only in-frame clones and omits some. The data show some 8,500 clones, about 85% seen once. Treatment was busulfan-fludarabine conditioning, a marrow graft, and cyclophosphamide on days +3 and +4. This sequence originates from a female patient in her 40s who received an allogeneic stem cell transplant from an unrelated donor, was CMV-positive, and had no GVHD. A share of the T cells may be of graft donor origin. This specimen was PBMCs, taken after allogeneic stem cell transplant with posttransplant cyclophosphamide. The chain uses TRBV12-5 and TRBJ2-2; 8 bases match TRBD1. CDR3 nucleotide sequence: TGTGCTAGTGGTTTCGGGTCCGACAGGGGCGGCACCGGGGAGCTGTTTTTT. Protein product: CASGFGSDRGGTGELFF.